This TCR beta chain was documented in a study of post-analysis software for immune sequencing data. Study-level background: Relapsing-remitting, secondary progressive and progressive-relapsing forms made up the multiple sclerosis disease courses.

Per germline, CDR1 SGHDT and CDR2 YYEEEE. Trimming took 4 bases from V and 4 from J; bases not matched to a gene: 12. This CDR3 is built from 18 residues. Regarding the study as a whole: Higher frequency in patients than in controls was seen for roughly five TRBV segments, with TRBV5-6, TRBV5-1 and TRBV20-1 among them. Multiple sclerosis patients showed significantly lower normalized Chao1 diversity than controls did. With F measure, samples from one preparation batch clustered together strongly.

With regard to this clonotype: The target antigen is unknown.

Unique molecular identifiers were built into the TCR beta cDNA libraries. It was from roughly 1 to 10 million T cells that approximately 500,000 cDNA molecules came. TCRdb passed the PCR reads through MiXCR, listing each CDR3 protein once. The sample shows under 650,000 distinct CDR3 sequences, about 44% of them seen only once. Material for sequencing was blood. The receptor was isolated from a girl aged 5-17 years with multiple sclerosis. The chain combines TRBV5-6 with TRBJ2-6; TRBD1 matches at 9 bases. CDR3 nucleotides: TGTGCCAGCAGCATCTTCCGGGACAGGGCCTCGGGGGCCAACGTCCTGACTTTC. Amino acid sequence: CASSIFRDRASGANVLTF.